This T cell receptor beta chain was sequenced for a study of spatial heterogeneity in lung cancer. Study-level information: Each unique TCR and UMI combination was seen more than ten times on average in raw reads.

Every molecule of TCR cDNA had its own unique molecular identifier. From the 5' RACE reads, TCRdb called clonotypes with MiXCR, one entry per CDR3 protein. The sample contains around 100,000 distinct CDR3 sequences, approximately 10% of which appear only once. This clonotype was counted only a few times. Its antigen is not known. Germline CDR1 reads GTSNPN; CDR2 reads SVGIG (reference sequence). With 4 bases clipped from V and 1 base from J, the junction kept 8 bases outside the gene matches. The CDR3 is made up of 15 amino acids. Specified time point: blood at routine non-recurrence follow-up after resection. Sequencing was performed on whole RNA extracted from tumor and nontumor lung tissue, or from frozen PBMC, and the material was left unsorted. General study findings and limits: Detection of ubiquitous tumor TCRs in blood was higher at resection than follow-up.

This TCR came from a female donor with early-stage non-small cell lung cancer. The V gene is TRBV30, the J gene TRBJ2-3, with 7 bases fitting TRBD2. The starting material was PBMCs, obtained at follow-up. The CDR3 loop reads CAWNPSGARTDTQYF. In DNA, the CDR3 is TGTGCCTGGAACCCTAGCGGTGCCCGCACAGATACGCAGTATTTT. The variable domain in full, completed from reference TRBV30 and TRBJ2-3, reads SQTIHQWPATLVQPVGSPLSLECTVEGTSNPNLYWYRQAAGRGLQLLFYSVGIGQISSEVPQNLSASRPQDRQFILSSKKLLLSDSGFYLCAWNPSGARTDTQYFGPGTRLTVL.